The 21 T cell receptor beta chains listed next were all sequenced from one sample in a study of blood T cells in healthy people across ages. Together with a sample-barcoded 5' primer, a J-beta primer mix was included in a second PCR lasting roughly 7 to 11 cycles. From the 5' RACE reads, TCRdb called clonotypes with MiXCR, one entry per CDR3 protein. Among about 670,000 distinct CDR3 sequences, around 52% were seen once, and the ten largest hold roughly 14%. Specimen: blood. The receptors originated from a woman aged 80 or older in good health.

This clonotype was detected a few times. The chain is built from TRBV7-2 and TRBJ1-5; maybe TRBD1 (6 bases). The germline V gene has CDR1 SGHTA and CDR2 FQGNSA. The ends were cut back, 4 bases at V and 7 bases at J, with 11 bases in the middle. This CDR3 has 13 amino acids. CDR3 nucleotides: TGTGCCAGCAGCTACAGGGACAAACAGCCCCAGCATTTT. Translated: CASSYRDKQPQHF.

The sample holds many counts of this clonotype. The chain carries TRBV20-1 and TRBJ2-1; a weak D match, TRBD2 (6 bases). The length of the CDR3 is 14 residues. V gave up 3 bases and J gave up 9 bases, with 18 bases separating them. In germline, CDR1 is DFQATT, CDR2 SNEGSKA (reference sequence). DNA for the CDR3: TGCAGTGCTAGGTTGGCAGGGAGGAGGGGTGAGCAGTTCTTC. This codes for CSARLAGRRGEQFF.

V usage is TRBV20-1 and J usage is TRBJ2-1; D is perhaps TRBD2 (6 bases). Germline assignment: CDR1 DFQATT and CDR2 SNEGSKA (reference sequence). The CDR3 totals 14 residues. V lost 5 bases and J 8 bases, leaving 19 bases between the germline ends. CDR3 protein: CSADGGAIGDEQFF. The CDR3 nucleotides read TGCAGTGCTGACGGGGGAGCCATAGGGGATGAGCAGTTCTTC.

This clonotype was detected ten times or more. The chain joins TRBV29-1 to TRBJ1-2; D might be TRBD1 (6 bases). Trimming pared 7 bases from V and 8 bases from J, leaving 20 bases between. CDR3 size: 13 residues. The germline CDR1 and CDR2 sequences are SQVTM and ANQGSEA. CDR3 sequence: CSAEGHRAGGYTF. Written as DNA, the CDR3 is TGCAGCGCGGAAGGCCACAGGGCTGGCGGCTACACCTTC. The full variable domain, rest sourced from reference TRBV29-1 and TRBJ1-2, is SAVISQKPSRDICQRGTSLTIQCQVDSQVTMMFWYRQQPGQSLTLIATANQGSEATYESGFVIDKFPISRPNLTFSTLTVSNMSPEDSSIYLCSAEGHRAGGYTFGSGTRLTVV.

On this clonotype itself: A read error may be the cause here, since a much bigger clone is one base away. The rearrangement links TRBV9 to TRBJ2-2; a weak D match, TRBD2 (5 bases). The CDR3 contains 13 residues. V gave up 1 base and J gave up 7 bases, with 8 bases separating them. CDR1 SGDLS and CDR2 YYNGEE come from the germline V gene. The CDR3 sequence: CASSVRGHGELFF. DNA for the CDR3: TGTGCCAGCAGCGTACGGGGTCACGGGGAGCTGTTTTTT.

J is TRBJ2-3 and V is TRBV5-1; D is perhaps TRBD2 (5 bases). The CDR3 sequence is 14 residues long. V lost 4 bases and J lost 3, with 12 bases in between. The germline gives CDR1 SGHRS, CDR2 YFSETQ. The CDR3 bases are TGCGCCAGCAGCCAGGCGCTAGCTACAGATACGCAGTATTTT. Translation gives CASSQALATDTQYF.

The rearrangement uses TRBV6-1 and TRBJ2-1; 12 nucleotides align to TRBD1. The trim removed 2 bases at V and 9 bases at J, leaving 5 bases unmatched. The CDR3 consists of 15 residues. CDR1 is MNHNS, CDR2 SASEGT, per germline. In DNA, the CDR3 is TGTGCCAGCAGTGAAATAGGGACAGGGGGCCGTGAGCAGTTCTTC. Protein sequence: CASSEIGTGGREQFF.

This clonotype was counted at least ten times. The gene calls are TRBV20-1 and TRBJ2-1; D is tentatively TRBD1 or TRBD2 (5 bases each). Trimming took 6 bases from V and 2 from J, leaving 17 bases between them. Germline V lookup: CDR1 DFQATT, CDR2 SNEGSKA (reference sequence). The CDR3 loop spans 15 amino acids. CDR3: CSAPHPGTAYNEQFF. CDR3 sequence (DNA): TGCAGTGCCCCACACCCCGGGACGGCCTACAATGAGCAGTTCTTC.

At least ten counts were recorded for this clonotype. The V and J genes are TRBV20-1 and TRBJ2-7; 9 bases are shared with TRBD2. The CDR3 has 13 amino acids. V gave up 5 bases and J gave up 1 base; unmatched junction bases: 3. Germline CDR1 reads DFQATT; CDR2 reads SNEGSKA (reference sequence). This CDR3 reads CSALSGSSYEQYF. The CDR3 DNA sequence: TGCAGTGCTCTTAGCGGGAGTTCCTACGAGCAGTACTTC.

This clonotype was seen only once. One base away lies a much larger clone, so this may be a sequencing read error. V gene TRBV28 combines with J gene TRBJ2-5, with D perhaps matching TRBD2 (5 bases). Trimming removed 6 bases at V and 1 base at J, with 21 bases between. CDR1 is MDHEN and CDR2 is SYDVKM in the germline V gene. The CDR3 extends over 17 amino acids. The chain's CDR3 is CASSPSRFLVSQETQYF. CDR3 in DNA: TGTGCCAGCAGCCCTAGCAGGTTTTTAGTATCCCAAGAGACCCAGTACTTC.

The rearrangement uses TRBV6-5 and TRBJ2-3; weak D call: TRBD1 (6 bases). The length of the CDR3 is 14 residues. Per the germline V gene, CDR1 is MNHEY and CDR2 is SVGAGI. Trimming took off 7 bases at V and 3 bases at J, with 14 bases between the two ends. CDR3 sequence (DNA): TGTGCCAGCACCCTAGGGGGTTGGACAGATACGCAGTATTTT. It specifies CASTLGGWTDTQYF.

The chain is built from TRBV3-1 and TRBJ2-5, with TRBD1 matching 8 bases. This CDR3 spans 14 amino acids. The V and J ends lost 4 bases and 2 bases, in that order; junction bases with no gene match: 3. Germline values: CDR1 LGHDT, CDR2 YNNKEL (reference sequence). CDR3 protein: CASSRRTGQETQYF. The CDR3 region has the DNA TGTGCCAGCAGCCGACGGACAGGGCAAGAGACCCAGTACTTC.

The chain combines TRBV12-3 or TRBV12-4 with TRBJ2-2; 7 bases fit TRBD2. J was trimmed by 3 bases and V by 6 bases; bases with no gene match: 10. CDR3 length: 16 amino acids. The DNA of the CDR3 is TGTGCCAGCAGATCCCAGCGGGGAAGGGACACCGGGGAGCTGTTTTTT. Protein sequence: CASRSQRGRDTGELFF.

The V gene is TRBV28, the J gene TRBJ2-5, with D perhaps TRBD1 (6 bases). The J call may be incorrect, as the DNA end agrees better with TRBJ2-7. Germline CDR1 MDHEN, CDR2 SYDVKM. CDR3 length: 14 residues. DNA of the CDR3: TGTGCCAGCAGTTTAGGGGCAGGGGTCCACGAGCAGTACTTC. Translated, it gives CASSLGAGVHEQYF.

The sample holds many counts of this clonotype. The chain joins TRBV5-1 to TRBJ2-5; D remains ambiguous. This CDR3 region has 16 residues. CDR1 SGHRS and CDR2 YFSETQ come from the germline V gene. The V and J ends lost 5 bases and 1 base respectively, with 18 bases between them. CDR3 protein: CASSGHVSGAQETQYF. In DNA form, the CDR3 reads TGCGCCAGCAGTGGGCACGTTAGTGGAGCCCAAGAGACCCAGTACTTC.

The CDR3 protein is CASSQETALVAGGGREQYF. The CDR3 region has the DNA TGCGCCAGCAGCCAAGAGACGGCTTTAGTAGCGGGGGGAGGCAGGGAGCAGTACTTC. The rearrangement links TRBV4-1 to TRBJ2-5; TRBD2 matches 10 bases. The germline V gene has CDR1 MGHRA and CDR2 YSYEKL. V trimming: 0 bases; J trimming: 11 bases; junction bases outside the gene matches: 21. The length of the CDR3 is 19 residues.

The chain uses TRBV29-1 and TRBJ2-7; the D gene is possibly TRBD2 (5 bases). The CDR3 contains 12 residues. The V end lost 6 bases, the J end lost 3 bases, and 12 bases lay between the germline ends. The germline V gene encodes CDR1 SQVTM and CDR2 ANQGSEA. As DNA, the CDR3 is TGCAGCGTCGAAACTAGGGACTACGAGCAGTACTTC. Amino acids: CSVETRDYEQYF.

In this sample, this clonotype turned up many times. V is TRBV6-1 and J is TRBJ2-6, with D uncertain. Trimming took 2 bases from V and 0 from J, leaving 8 bases between them. CDR3 size: 16 residues. CDR1 is MNHNS and CDR2 is SASEGT in the germline V gene. In nucleotides, the CDR3 is TGTGCCAGCAGTGAATTCCCCCCCTCTGGGGCCAACGTCCTGACTTTC. Encoded protein: CASSEFPPSGANVLTF.

Ten or more counts support this clonotype. The chain joins TRBV18 to TRBJ2-1; TRBD2 matches at 8 bases. Germline lookup yields CDR1 KGHSH and CDR2 LQKENI. CDR3 length equals 15 residues. V shed 6 bases and J 6 bases; nucleotides not matched to a gene: 10. CDR3 sequence (DNA): TGTGCCAGCTCTCGTCGAGCGGGGGCTCTCAATGAGCAGTTCTTC. Amino acid sequence: CASSRRAGALNEQFF.

This clonotype was detected only a few times. The V call is TRBV2, the J call TRBJ1-1; TRBD1 might be the D (5 bases). CDR1 is SNHLY and CDR2 is FYNNEI in the germline V gene. CDR3 size: 15 residues. V was shortened by 6 bases and J by 7 bases, with 21 bases between the two germline ends. CDR3 bases: TGTGCCAGCAGGGGGGAGGTTGGATGGGGGAGTGAAGCTTTCTTT. Translation gives CASRGEVGWGSEAFF.

This chain connects TRBV9 to TRBJ2-3; D is possibly TRBD2 (5 bases). V lost 3 bases and J lost 4, with 12 bases in between. CDR1 and CDR2 from the germline V gene are SGDLS and YYNGEE. The CDR3 has 14 amino acids. For the CDR3, the DNA is TGTGCCAGCAGCGCCGGGGTAGGGTCAGATACGCAGTATTTT. Translated, it gives CASSAGVGSDTQYF.